The clone carrying this T cell receptor beta chain was observed a single time. The data belong to a study of blood T cell repertoires in COVID-19. Turning to the study itself: Both acute and convalescent COVID-19 samples were obtained from the United States, Italy and Spain. PBMCs, B-cell-depleted T cells, or T cells were the source of the cDNA or gDNA that made up the material.

The length of the CDR3 is 14 residues. CDR1 is LNHDA and CDR2 is SQIVND in the germline V gene (reference sequence). J gave up 5 bases and V 1 base, and 5 bases lay outside the gene matches. As originally analysed: The authors estimated nucleated cell counts from reference gene primer amplification. TCRdb's table, derived via immunoSEQ multiplex PCR, lists solely in-frame clones and lacks some. The D gene and trimming were derived from the DNA, and the V and J assignments and clone size from that table. The table has about 82,000 clones, 80% seen once. This sequence joins TRBV19 and TRBJ2-7; 7 nucleotides line up with TRBD2. The sequence was obtained from a middle-aged woman with active or convalescent COVID-19. Source material: peripheral blood. The CDR3 reads CASSIGGSRNEQYF. DNA for the CDR3: TGTGCCAGTAGTATAGGCGGGAGTAGGAACGAGCAGTACTTC.